The rows below give T cell receptor beta chains drawn from one sample of a study of early T cells in non-severe SARS-CoV-2 infection. TCRdb used MiXCR to reprocess the 5' RACE reads, holding one entry per CDR3 protein. In the table there are nearly 95,000 distinct CDR3 sequences, 15% to 20% of which are singletons. The source was whole blood, collected at baseline. These receptors were obtained from an adult who was a healthcare worker with PCR-confirmed SARS-CoV-2 infection or an uninfected control (not recorded which). Each CDR3 is given with its conserved first and last residue. The order of the fields is V gene, clone size, D gene, J gene, CDR3 DNA, CDR3 protein. D genes are given only for firm matches. Where a row states a size, it is once, few, many or the class of an expanded clone; other rows omit it.

V: TRBV5-1
size: few
D: -
J: TRBJ1-1
DNA: TGCGCCAGCAGCCGCGACAGTAGTGTCACTGAAGCTTTCTTT
CDR3: CASSRDSSVTEAFF

V: TRBV20-1
size: few
D: -
J: TRBJ2-7
DNA: TGCAGTGCTCACATGGGGGGTACCTACGAGCAGTACTTC
CDR3: CSAHMGGTYEQYF

V: TRBV27
size: -
D: -
J: TRBJ1-1
DNA: TGTGCCAGCAGTTTACGGGTTCTGACTGAAGCTTTCTTT
CDR3: CASSLRVLTEAFF

V: TRBV14
size: few
D: -
J: TRBJ2-2
DNA: TGTGCCAGCAGCCAAGACAGGAGCCTTGGCACCGGGGAGCTGTTTTTT
CDR3: CASSQDRSLGTGELFF

V: TRBV9
size: many
D: TRBD2
J: TRBJ2-5
DNA: TGTGCCAGCAGCGTAGATAGCGGGAGGGTATCCACTAGGACCCAGTACTTC
CDR3: CASSVDSGRVSTRTQYF

V: TRBV5-5
size: -
D: -
J: TRBJ2-3
DNA: TGTGCCAGCAGCTTGTTGATTAGCGGAGATACGCAGTATTTT
CDR3: CASSLLISGDTQYF

V: TRBV4-1
size: -
D: TRBD1
J: TRBJ1-6
DNA: TGCGCCAGCAGCCAACCCGGGACAGGGGAGAACTCACCCCTCCACTTT
CDR3: CASSQPGTGENSPLHF

V: TRBV19
size: -
D: TRBD2
J: TRBJ2-1
DNA: TGTGCCAGTACCCCTCGTAGCGGGTGGGGCGATGAGCAGTTCTTC
CDR3: CASTPRSGWGDEQFF

V: TRBV7-9
size: few
D: -
J: TRBJ1-1
DNA: TGTGCCAGCAGTCATAACTATCGTACCACTGAAGCTTTCTTT
CDR3: CASSHNYRTTEAFF

V: TRBV4-1
size: few
D: TRBD2
J: TRBJ2-3
DNA: TGCGCCAGCAGCCGGCAGCGGGAGGGCACAGATACGCAGTATTTT
CDR3: CASSRQREGTDTQYF

V: TRBV20-1
size: -
D: -
J: TRBJ1-6
DNA: TGCAGTGCTAGCGCTGAGGGAAATTCACCCCTCCACTTT
CDR3: CSASAEGNSPLHF

V: TRBV11-2
size: -
D: -
J: TRBJ1-1
DNA: TGTGCCAGCAGCTTAGCTTCGAACACTGAAGCTTTCTTT
CDR3: CASSLASNTEAFF

V: TRBV4-1
size: few
D: -
J: TRBJ1-1
DNA: TGCGCCAGCAGCCAGCCTCCGGGACGGATAAGTTTGAACACTGAAGCTTTCTTT
CDR3: CASSQPPGRISLNTEAFF

V: TRBV28
size: -
D: -
J: TRBJ1-2
DNA: TGTGCCAGCAGCCAACTGGGGAGCAACTATGGCTACACCTTC
CDR3: CASSQLGSNYGYTF

V: TRBV25-1
size: few
D: -
J: TRBJ2-1
DNA: TGTGTCAGTGCCGCCTCCAGGGGGCCGCCAGCTAGCGGGGAGCAGTTCTTC
CDR3: CVSAASRGPPASGEQFF

V: TRBV7-2
size: few
D: -
J: TRBJ1-2
DNA: TGTGCCAGCACCCACCGCAGGGCTCACTATGGCTACACCTTC
CDR3: CASTHRRAHYGYTF

V: TRBV29-1
size: -
D: -
J: TRBJ2-7
DNA: TGCAGCGTCTTAGCGGGACAGACCTACGAGCAGTACTTC
CDR3: CSVLAGQTYEQYF

V: TRBV14
size: few
D: -
J: TRBJ1-2
DNA: TGTGCCAGCAGCCAAGGGGACTTCCGCTCCTATGGCTACACCTTC
CDR3: CASSQGDFRSYGYTF

V: TRBV6-5
size: -
D: -
J: TRBJ1-1
DNA: TGTGCCAGCAGTTCGACACAGGGTTTGAACACTGAAGCTTTCTTT
CDR3: CASSSTQGLNTEAFF

V: TRBV28
size: -
D: -
J: TRBJ1-2
DNA: TGTGCCAGCAGTCCCCGCCAGGACTACACCTTC
CDR3: CASSPRQDYTF

V: TRBV6-1
size: -
D: -
J: TRBJ1-5
DNA: TGTGCCAGCAGTGTGACCGGGGATCCTTATCAGCCCCAGCATTTT
CDR3: CASSVTGDPYQPQHF

V: TRBV7-8
size: many
D: -
J: TRBJ2-1
DNA: TGTGCCAGCAGCTTAACGGAGGGGACGGGGAATGAGCAGTTCTTC
CDR3: CASSLTEGTGNEQFF

V: TRBV6-6
size: few
D: TRBD1
J: TRBJ1-6
DNA: TGTGCCAGCACCGGGACAGATAATTCACCCCTCCACTTT
CDR3: CASTGTDNSPLHF

V: TRBV28
size: many
D: -
J: TRBJ1-2
DNA: TGTGCCAGCAGGTTTGGGCTCACGGCCACTAACTATGGCTACACCTTC
CDR3: CASRFGLTATNYGYTF

V: TRBV20-1
size: -
D: TRBD1
J: TRBJ2-2
DNA: TGCAGTGCTAGCAGGGGGAGTACCGGGGAGCTGTTTTTT
CDR3: CSASRGSTGELFF

V: TRBV23-1
size: -
D: TRBD2
J: TRBJ2-1
DNA: TGCGCCAGCAGTCGAGTAGCGGGACTCTACAATGAGCAGTTCTTC
CDR3: CASSRVAGLYNEQFF

V: TRBV28
size: -
D: -
J: TRBJ2-3
DNA: TGTGCCAGCAGTTTTACAGGGAAGTATACGCAGTATTTT
CDR3: CASSFTGKYTQYF

V: TRBV11-2
size: -
D: -
J: TRBJ2-3
DNA: TGTGCCAGCAGCCGAGGAGCGGTACAAGGGGATACGCAGTATTTT
CDR3: CASSRGAVQGDTQYF

V: TRBV19
size: -
D: TRBD1
J: TRBJ2-5
DNA: TGTGCCAGTAGTATCACAGGGGGCTGGGAGACCCAGTACTTC
CDR3: CASSITGGWETQYF

V: TRBV11-3
size: few
D: TRBD1
J: TRBJ2-5
DNA: TGTGCCAGCAGCTTAGAAGGACAGGCAGGAGAGACCCAGTACTTC
CDR3: CASSLEGQAGETQYF

V: TRBV4-1
size: -
D: -
J: TRBJ2-7
DNA: TGCGCCAGCAGCCAAGAAGTCCGGGCACACGAGCAGTACTTC
CDR3: CASSQEVRAHEQYF

V: TRBV7-9
size: -
D: -
J: TRBJ1-5
DNA: TGTGCCAGCAGCCAACAGGGATGGGATCAGCCCCAGCATTTT
CDR3: CASSQQGWDQPQHF

V: TRBV28
size: few
D: -
J: TRBJ2-7
DNA: TGTGCCAGCAGCCCCCAGGCATACGAGCAGTACTTC
CDR3: CASSPQAYEQYF

V: TRBV24-1
size: many
D: -
J: TRBJ2-3
DNA: TGTGCCACCAGTAACAACAGGGCAGATACGCAGTATTTT
CDR3: CATSNNRADTQYF

V: TRBV28
size: -
D: TRBD1
J: TRBJ2-7
DNA: TGTGCCAGCAGTACGGCGGCCGGGACAGGGAAAAAAGGCGGCGAGCAGTACTTC
CDR3: CASSTAAGTGKKGGEQYF

V: TRBV5-1
size: few
D: -
J: TRBJ1-1
DNA: TGCGCCAGCAGCTTGGTCCAGGGACCCAATGAAGCTTTCTTT
CDR3: CASSLVQGPNEAFF

V: TRBV29-1
size: many
D: -
J: TRBJ1-2
DNA: TGCAGCGTTTCGCAAGAGCTAGGCTACACCTTC
CDR3: CSVSQELGYTF

V: TRBV5-4
size: few
D: -
J: TRBJ2-7
DNA: TGTGCCAGCAGCTTGGACTACTCCTACGAGCAGTACTTC
CDR3: CASSLDYSYEQYF

V: TRBV10-3
size: many
D: -
J: TRBJ2-1
DNA: TGTGCCATCTGTCCCCGGGAAGGTGTGCGCAATGAGCAGTTCTTC
CDR3: CAICPREGVRNEQFF